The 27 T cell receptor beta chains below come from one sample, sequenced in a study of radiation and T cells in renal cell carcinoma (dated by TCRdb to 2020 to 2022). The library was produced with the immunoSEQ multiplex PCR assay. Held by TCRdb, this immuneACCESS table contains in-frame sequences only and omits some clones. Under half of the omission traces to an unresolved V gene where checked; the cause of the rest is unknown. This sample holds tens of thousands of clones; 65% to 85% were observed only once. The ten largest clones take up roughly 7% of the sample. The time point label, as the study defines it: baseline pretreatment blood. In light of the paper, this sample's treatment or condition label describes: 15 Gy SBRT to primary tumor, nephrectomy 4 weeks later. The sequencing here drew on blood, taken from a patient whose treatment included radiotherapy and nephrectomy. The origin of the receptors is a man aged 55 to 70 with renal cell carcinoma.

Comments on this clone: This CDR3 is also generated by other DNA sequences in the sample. The CDR3 sequence: CASSPGQSEAFF. CDR3 bases: TGTGCCAGCTCACCTGGCCAATCTGAAGCTTTCTTT. V gene TRBV18 combines with J gene TRBJ1-1, with no clear D. This CDR3 contains 12 residues. CDR1 is KGHSH and CDR2 is LQKENI in the germline V gene. Trimming pared 3 bases from V and 6 bases from J, leaving 8 bases between.

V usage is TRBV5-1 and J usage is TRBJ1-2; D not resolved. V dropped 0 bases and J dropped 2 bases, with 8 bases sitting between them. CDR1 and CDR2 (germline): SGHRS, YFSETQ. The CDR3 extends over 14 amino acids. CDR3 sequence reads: CASSLGLQNYGYTF. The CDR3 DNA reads TGCGCCAGCAGCTTGGGTCTCCAGAACTATGGCTACACCTTC.

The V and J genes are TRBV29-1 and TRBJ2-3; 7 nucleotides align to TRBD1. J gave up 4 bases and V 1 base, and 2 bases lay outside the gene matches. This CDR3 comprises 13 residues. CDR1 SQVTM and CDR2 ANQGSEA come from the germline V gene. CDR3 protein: CSVEGTGPDTQYF. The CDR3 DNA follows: TGCAGCGTTGAAGGGACAGGTCCAGATACGCAGTATTTT.

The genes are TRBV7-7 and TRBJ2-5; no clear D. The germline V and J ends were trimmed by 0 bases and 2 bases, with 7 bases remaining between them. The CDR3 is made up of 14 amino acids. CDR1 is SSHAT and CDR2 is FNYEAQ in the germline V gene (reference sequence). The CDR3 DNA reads TGTGCCAGCAGCTTAGCTAGGGCGCAAGAGACCCAGTACTTC. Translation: CASSLARAQETQYF.

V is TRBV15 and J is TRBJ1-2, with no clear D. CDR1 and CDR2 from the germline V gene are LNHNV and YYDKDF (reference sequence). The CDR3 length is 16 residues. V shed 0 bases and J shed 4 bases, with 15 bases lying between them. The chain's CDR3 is CATSRDRGRNPYGYTF. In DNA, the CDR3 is TGTGCCACCAGCAGAGATCGAGGGAGAAACCCCTATGGCTACACCTTC.

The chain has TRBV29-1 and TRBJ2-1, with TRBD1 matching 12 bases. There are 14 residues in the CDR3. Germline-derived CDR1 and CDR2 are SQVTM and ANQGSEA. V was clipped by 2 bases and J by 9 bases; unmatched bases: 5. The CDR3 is CSVESGTGGFEQFF. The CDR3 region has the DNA TGCAGCGTTGAATCTGGGACAGGGGGCTTTGAGCAGTTCTTC.

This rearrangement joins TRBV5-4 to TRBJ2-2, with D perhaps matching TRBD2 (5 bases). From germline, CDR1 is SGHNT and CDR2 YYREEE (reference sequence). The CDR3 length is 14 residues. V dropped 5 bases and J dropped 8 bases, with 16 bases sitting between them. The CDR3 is CASRPDWGMGELFF. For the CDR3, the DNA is TGTGCCAGCAGACCGGACTGGGGAATGGGGGAGCTGTTTTTT.

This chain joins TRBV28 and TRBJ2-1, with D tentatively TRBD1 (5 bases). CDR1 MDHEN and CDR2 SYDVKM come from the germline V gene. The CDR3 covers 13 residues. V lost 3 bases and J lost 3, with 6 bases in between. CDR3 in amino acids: CASSFDSYNEQFF. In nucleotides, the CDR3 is TGTGCCAGCAGTTTTGACAGCTACAATGAGCAGTTCTTC.

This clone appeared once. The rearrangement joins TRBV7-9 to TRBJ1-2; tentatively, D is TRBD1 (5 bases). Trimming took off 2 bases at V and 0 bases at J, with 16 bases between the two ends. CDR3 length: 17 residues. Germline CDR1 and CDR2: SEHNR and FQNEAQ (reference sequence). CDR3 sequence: CASSLRAEGPSNYGYTF. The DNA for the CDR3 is TGTGCCAGCAGCTTACGGGCAGAGGGGCCCTCTAACTATGGCTACACCTTC.

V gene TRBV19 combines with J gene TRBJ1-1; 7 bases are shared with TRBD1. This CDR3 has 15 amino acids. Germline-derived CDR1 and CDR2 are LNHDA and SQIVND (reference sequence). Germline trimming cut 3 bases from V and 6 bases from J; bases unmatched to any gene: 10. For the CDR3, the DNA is TGTGCCAGTAGTATTCCTCTTCAGGGGGGGTCTGAAGCTTTCTTT. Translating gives CASSIPLQGGSEAFF.

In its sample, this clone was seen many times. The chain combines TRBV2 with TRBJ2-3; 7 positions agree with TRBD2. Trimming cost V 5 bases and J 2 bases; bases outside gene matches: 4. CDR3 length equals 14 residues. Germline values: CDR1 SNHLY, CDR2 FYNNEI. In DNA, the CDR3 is TGTGCCAGCAGTCCCGGGACTAACACAGATACGCAGTATTTT. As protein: CASSPGTNTDTQYF.

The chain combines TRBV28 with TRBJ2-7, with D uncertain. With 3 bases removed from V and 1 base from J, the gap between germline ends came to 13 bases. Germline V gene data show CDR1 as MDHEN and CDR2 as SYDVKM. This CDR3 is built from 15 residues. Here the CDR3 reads CASSLDPRLSYEQYF. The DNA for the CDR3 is TGTGCCAGCAGTTTGGACCCCAGGCTATCCTACGAGCAGTACTTC.

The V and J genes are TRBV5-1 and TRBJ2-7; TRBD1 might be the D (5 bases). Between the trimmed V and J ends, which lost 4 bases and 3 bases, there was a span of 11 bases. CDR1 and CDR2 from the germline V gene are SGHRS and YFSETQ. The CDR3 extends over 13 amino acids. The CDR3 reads CASSADTYYEQYF. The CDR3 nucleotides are TGCGCCAGCAGCGCGGACACATACTACGAGCAGTACTTC.

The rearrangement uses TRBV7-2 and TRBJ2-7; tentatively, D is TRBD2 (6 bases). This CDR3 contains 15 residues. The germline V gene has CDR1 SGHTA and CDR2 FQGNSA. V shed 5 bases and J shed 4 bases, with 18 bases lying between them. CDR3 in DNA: TGTGCCAGCAGCCTGGACTATTCAAGCTCATACGAGCAGTACTTC. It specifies CASSLDYSSSYEQYF.

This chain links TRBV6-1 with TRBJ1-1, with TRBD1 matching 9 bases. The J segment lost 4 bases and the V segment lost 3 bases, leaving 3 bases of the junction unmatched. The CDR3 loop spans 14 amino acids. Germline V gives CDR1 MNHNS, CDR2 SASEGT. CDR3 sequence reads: CASSEDRGSTEAFF. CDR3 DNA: TGTGCCAGCAGTGAGGACAGGGGATCCACTGAAGCTTTCTTT.

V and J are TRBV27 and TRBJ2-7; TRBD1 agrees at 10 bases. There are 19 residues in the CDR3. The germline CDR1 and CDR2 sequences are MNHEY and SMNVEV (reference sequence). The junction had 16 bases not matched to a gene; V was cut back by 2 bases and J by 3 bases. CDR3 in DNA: TGTGCCAGCAGTTTACTCTTCCCCCTAGGACAGGGGGAATTCTACGAGCAGTACTTC. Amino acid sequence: CASSLLFPLGQGEFYEQYF.

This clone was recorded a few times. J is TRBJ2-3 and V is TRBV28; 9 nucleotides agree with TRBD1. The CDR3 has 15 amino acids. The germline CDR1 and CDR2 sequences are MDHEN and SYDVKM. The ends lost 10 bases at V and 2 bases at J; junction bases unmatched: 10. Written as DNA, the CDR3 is TGTGCCACCAGCCCGGGACAGGGCCACACAGATACGCAGTATTTT. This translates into CATSPGQGHTDTQYF.

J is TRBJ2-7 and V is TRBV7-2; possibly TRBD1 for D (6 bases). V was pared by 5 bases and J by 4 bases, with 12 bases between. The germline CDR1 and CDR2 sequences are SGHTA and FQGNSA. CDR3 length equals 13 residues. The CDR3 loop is CASSRQAPYEQYF. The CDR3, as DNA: TGTGCCAGCAGCCGACAGGCGCCTTACGAGCAGTACTTC.

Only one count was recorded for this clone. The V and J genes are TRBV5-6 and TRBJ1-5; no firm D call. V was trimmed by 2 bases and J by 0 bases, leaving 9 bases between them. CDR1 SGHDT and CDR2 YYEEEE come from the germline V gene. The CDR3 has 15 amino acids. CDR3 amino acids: CASSLWPYSNQPQHF. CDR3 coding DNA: TGTGCCAGCAGCTTATGGCCCTATAGCAATCAGCCCCAGCATTTT.

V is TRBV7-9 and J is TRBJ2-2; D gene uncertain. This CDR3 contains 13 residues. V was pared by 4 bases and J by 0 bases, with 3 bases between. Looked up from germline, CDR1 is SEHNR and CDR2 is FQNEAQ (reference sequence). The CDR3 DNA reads TGTGCCAGCAGCTCTACGAACACCGGGGAGCTGTTTTTT. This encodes CASSSTNTGELFF.

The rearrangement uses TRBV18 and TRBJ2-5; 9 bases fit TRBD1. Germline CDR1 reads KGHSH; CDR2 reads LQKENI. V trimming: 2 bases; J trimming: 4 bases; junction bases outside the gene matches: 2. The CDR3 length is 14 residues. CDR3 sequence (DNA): TGTGCCAGCTCACCAAACAGGGGGCCAGAGACCCAGTACTTC. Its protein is CASSPNRGPETQYF.

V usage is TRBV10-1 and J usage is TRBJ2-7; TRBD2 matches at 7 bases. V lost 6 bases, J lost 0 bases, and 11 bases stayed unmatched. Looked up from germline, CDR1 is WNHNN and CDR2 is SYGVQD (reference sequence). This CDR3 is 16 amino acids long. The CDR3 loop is CASSGVIAGNSYEQYF. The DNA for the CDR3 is TGCGCCAGCAGCGGAGTCATAGCGGGCAACTCCTACGAGCAGTACTTC.

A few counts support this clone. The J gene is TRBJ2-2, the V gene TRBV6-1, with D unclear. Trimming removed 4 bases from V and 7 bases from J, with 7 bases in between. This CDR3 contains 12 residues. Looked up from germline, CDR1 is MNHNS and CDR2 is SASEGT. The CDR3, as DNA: TGTGCCAGCAGTGCCGACCGCGGGGAGCTGTTTTTT. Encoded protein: CASSADRGELFF.

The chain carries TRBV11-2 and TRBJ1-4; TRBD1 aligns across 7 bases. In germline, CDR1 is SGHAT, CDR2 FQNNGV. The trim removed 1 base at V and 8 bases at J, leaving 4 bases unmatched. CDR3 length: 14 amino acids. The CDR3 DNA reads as TGTGCCAGCAGCTTAGTAGGGGGCAGGGAAAAACTGTTTTTT. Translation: CASSLVGGREKLFF.

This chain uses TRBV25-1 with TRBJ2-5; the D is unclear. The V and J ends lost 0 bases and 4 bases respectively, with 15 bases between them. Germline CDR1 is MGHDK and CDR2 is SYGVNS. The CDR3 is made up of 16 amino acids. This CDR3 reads CASSEYNSDVRETQYF. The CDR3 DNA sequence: TGTGCCAGCAGTGAATATAATTCGGACGTCCGAGAGACCCAGTACTTC.

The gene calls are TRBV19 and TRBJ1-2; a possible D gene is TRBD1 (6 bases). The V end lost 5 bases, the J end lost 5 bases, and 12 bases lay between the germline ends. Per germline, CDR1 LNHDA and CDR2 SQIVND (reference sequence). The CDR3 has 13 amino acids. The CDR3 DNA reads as TGTGCCAGTAGTGCTCCAGGGGTTTATGGCTACACCTTC. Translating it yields CASSAPGVYGYTF.

CDR3 sequence (DNA): TGTGCCAGCTCACCGCTTCGACTAGCGGGAGTTAGCGAAAACATTCAGTACTTC. It yields the protein CASSPLRLAGVSENIQYF. V and J are TRBV18 and TRBJ2-4; 12 positions match TRBD2. This CDR3 comprises 18 residues. Losses at the gene ends were 3 bases for V and 5 bases for J; bases not matched to a gene: 11. CDR1 and CDR2 from the germline V gene are KGHSH and LQKENI.